Listed here are 10 T cell receptor beta chains from one sample, sequenced in a study of control samples from healthy donors and cancer patients. The table came from immunoSEQ multiplex PCR; TCRdb's copy has only in-frame clones and leaves some out. The profile shows 95,000 to 150,000 clones, approximately 87% of them singletons. The source material was blood. The receptors shown here come from a man aged 25 to 40 in good health.

The chain couples TRBV5-1 to TRBJ1-1; D remains unclear. V gave up 5 bases and J gave up 2 bases, with 22 bases separating them. The CDR3 loop spans 17 amino acids. Germline-derived CDR1 and CDR2 are SGHRS and YFSETQ. The CDR3 reads CASRELGAGSINTEAFF. CDR3 nucleotide sequence: TGCGCCAGCAGGGAGTTGGGTGCGGGGAGTATAAACACTGAAGCTTTCTTT.

V gene TRBV7-2 combines with J gene TRBJ1-5, with 7 bases lining up with TRBD1. The CDR3 loop spans 15 amino acids. Germline V gene data show CDR1 as SGHTA and CDR2 as FQGNSA. V trimming: 5 bases; J trimming: 2 bases; junction bases outside the gene matches: 6. CDR3 nucleotides: TGTGCCAGCAGCGGAATCGACAGGGGCAATCAGCCCCAGCATTTT. This codes for CASSGIDRGNQPQHF.

The chain links TRBV2 to TRBJ1-1; D uncertain. The V gene's germline CDR1 is SNHLY and CDR2 FYNNEI. Trimming took off 11 bases at V and 1 base at J, with 17 bases between the two ends. The CDR3 covers 14 residues. The CDR3 sequence is CALKNGRGNTEAFF. The DNA for the CDR3 is TGTGCCCTAAAGAACGGGCGCGGGAACACTGAAGCTTTCTTT.

The rearrangement uses TRBV24-1 and TRBJ2-3; TRBD2 matches 9 bases. The CDR3 extends over 16 amino acids. Germline values: CDR1 KGHDR, CDR2 SFDVKD. Trimming at V came to 0 bases and at J to 2 bases, leaving 2 bases not matched to a gene. CDR3 sequence: CATSDLGLAFTDTQYF. Written as DNA, the CDR3 is TGTGCCACCAGTGATTTGGGACTAGCGTTCACAGATACGCAGTATTTT.

This clone was picked up one time. This chain uses TRBV5-1 with TRBJ1-1; 7 bases align to TRBD1. The CDR3 length is 15 residues. V lost 4 bases and J lost 5; bases outside the gene matches: 11. Germline CDR1 and CDR2: SGHRS and YFSETQ. CDR3 bases: TGCGCCAGCAGCCTCCGAACAGGGGAGGTGACTGAAGCTTTCTTT. Translated, it gives CASSLRTGEVTEAFF. The full variable domain, its missing parts supplied by reference TRBV5-1 and TRBJ1-1, is KAGVTQTPRYLIKTRGQQVTLSCSPISGHRSVSWYQQTPGQGLQFLFEYFSETQRNKGNFPGRFSGRQFSNSRSEMNVSTLELGDSALYLCASSLRTGEVTEAFFGQGTRLTVV.

This sequence joins TRBV10-1 and TRBJ1-5; D gene ambiguous. Germline assignment: CDR1 WNHNN and CDR2 SYGVQD (reference sequence). CDR3 length equals 13 residues. The germline V and J ends were trimmed by 2 bases and 5 bases, with 7 bases remaining between them. CDR3 residues: CASSETRDQPQHF. CDR3 sequence (DNA): TGCGCCAGCAGTGAGACCCGGGATCAGCCCCAGCATTTT.

The CDR3 nucleotides read TGTGCCTGGAGTCCTGGTAGGCCCCCTGGCTACACCTTC. It is translated as CAWSPGRPPGYTF. The rearrangement uses TRBV30 and TRBJ1-2; no clear D gene. Germline-derived CDR1 and CDR2 are GTSNPN and SVGIG (reference sequence). The CDR3 totals 13 residues. V shed 2 bases and J shed 7 bases, with 14 bases lying between them.

The rearrangement links TRBV30 to TRBJ1-5, with a tentative D call TRBD1 (6 bases). From germline, CDR1 is GTSNPN and CDR2 SVGIG (reference sequence). Trimming took off 2 bases at V and 5 bases at J, with 16 bases between the two ends. The CDR3 is 15 amino acids. The CDR3 sequence: CAWSRGRVSDQPQHF. CDR3 DNA sequence: TGTGCCTGGAGTAGGGGGAGGGTATCAGATCAGCCCCAGCATTTT.

The chain combines TRBV27 with TRBJ2-1; tentative D call: TRBD2 (6 bases). The CDR3 consists of 16 residues. CDR1 is MNHEY and CDR2 is SMNVEV in the germline V gene (reference sequence). V lost 3 bases and J 2 bases, leaving 14 bases between the germline ends. CDR3 DNA sequence: TGTGCCAGCAGTTTTTTTACTAGCTACGCCTACAATGAGCAGTTCTTC. Its translation is CASSFFTSYAYNEQFF.

The V call is TRBV9, the J call TRBJ2-5, with D maybe TRBD2 (6 bases). This CDR3 spans 14 amino acids. Trimming took off 4 bases at V and 2 bases at J, with 12 bases between the two ends. Germline loops: CDR1 SGDLS, CDR2 YYNGEE. CDR3 nucleotides: TGTGCCAGCAGCCCTGGGGGGAGGCAAGAGACCCAGTACTTC. Translated, it gives CASSPGGRQETQYF.